A single sample is the source of the 16 T cell receptor beta chains below, sequenced in a study of a mutant IDH1 vaccine in newly diagnosed glioma. The antigens of these receptors remain unknown. The repertoire was sequenced with immunoSEQ multiplex PCR; TCRdb's copy has only in-frame clones and lacks some. The table has about 60,000 clones, around 84% seen once. The time point: week 35, safety follow-up. Vaccination used 300 ug of mutant IDH1 20-mer peptide per dose, with topical imiquimod. This sample comprised PBMCs, obtained from a glioma patient whose treatment included an IDH1 peptide vaccine. These TCRs come from a man under 40 with glioma.

The V call is TRBV5-4, the J call TRBJ1-1, with D possibly matching TRBD1 (6 bases). Germline lookup yields CDR1 SGHNT and CDR2 YYREEE (reference sequence). V gave up 1 base and J gave up 1 base, with 14 bases separating them. The CDR3 is 16 amino acids. CDR3 loop: CASSLKTGHGNTEAFF. DNA for the CDR3: TGTGCCAGCAGCTTGAAGACAGGTCATGGGAACACTGAAGCTTTCTTT.

The CDR3, as DNA: TGTGCCAGCAGCCTCCAACCGGGGGTTCTGAAACAAGAGACCCAGTACTTC. Translated: CASSLQPGVLKQETQYF. The chain recombines TRBV7-2 with TRBJ2-5; maybe TRBD2 (6 bases). The germline V gene encodes CDR1 SGHTA and CDR2 FQGNSA. Trimming took off 5 bases at V and 2 bases at J, with 21 bases between the two ends. The CDR3 spans 17 residues.

The chain couples TRBV19 to TRBJ1-4; D gene uncertain. Trimming cost V 6 bases and J 0 bases, with 8 bases left between them. The CDR3 is 14 amino acids. CDR1 and CDR2 (germline): LNHDA, SQIVND (reference sequence). The CDR3 reads CASRRPATNEKLFF. The DNA of the CDR3 is TGTGCCAGTAGGAGGCCTGCAACTAATGAAAAACTGTTTTTT.

The V gene is TRBV6-5, the J gene TRBJ1-1; possible D gene TRBD1, 5 bases. V shed 8 bases and J shed 0 bases, with 13 bases lying between them. CDR3 length: 14 residues. The germline gives CDR1 MNHEY, CDR2 SVGAGI. CDR3: CASRDWSVNTEAFF. CDR3 nucleotides: TGTGCCAGCCGGGACTGGAGCGTGAACACTGAAGCTTTCTTT.

The chain couples TRBV11-2 to TRBJ2-5; D uncertain. The V gene lost 10 bases and the J gene lost 4 bases, with 34 bases spanning the gap. Looked up from germline, CDR1 is SGHAT and CDR2 is FQNNGV. This CDR3 contains 19 residues. The CDR3 DNA is TGTGCCACCAAGCTTATCCACAGTCCAGGAAGGGAATGGGGAGAGACCCAGTACTTC. Its protein is CATKLIHSPGREWGETQYF.

The chain employs TRBV11-2 and TRBJ1-2; no reliable D call. The CDR3 has 13 amino acids. Germline loops: CDR1 SGHAT, CDR2 FQNNGV. V was shortened by 1 base and J by 4 bases, with 7 bases between the two germline ends. The CDR3 is CASSLVGSYGYTF. The CDR3 nucleotides are TGTGCCAGCAGCTTAGTCGGTAGCTATGGCTACACCTTC.

This sequence joins TRBV29-1 and TRBJ2-1, with D uncertain. There are 13 residues in the CDR3. CDR1 is SQVTM, CDR2 ANQGSEA, per germline. The V gene lost 7 bases and the J gene lost 9 bases, with 19 bases spanning the gap. The CDR3 reads CSARETARSEQFF. CDR3 nucleotide sequence: TGCAGCGCCCGTGAAACCGCGCGAAGTGAGCAGTTCTTC.

This chain uses TRBV7-9 with TRBJ2-3, with a tentative D call TRBD2 (7 bases). This CDR3 comprises 17 residues. Germline lookup yields CDR1 SEHNR and CDR2 FQNEAQ (reference sequence). The ends were cut back, 5 bases at V and 1 base at J, with 19 bases in the middle. The CDR3 DNA follows: TGTGCCAGCAGCCCTCCTTGGGGGGGGCGGGGCACAGATACGCAGTATTTT. Translating gives CASSPPWGGRGTDTQYF.

J is TRBJ1-1 and V is TRBV10-3; TRBD1 matches at 7 bases. Trimming cost V 4 bases and J 4 bases; bases outside gene matches: 12. Germline V gives CDR1 ENHRY, CDR2 SYGVKD. The CDR3 is 16 amino acids. The CDR3 region is CAISGVETGAGTEAFF. DNA of the CDR3: TGTGCCATCAGTGGAGTCGAAACAGGGGCGGGCACTGAAGCTTTCTTT.

This clone came up a few times. This chain uses TRBV6-5 with TRBJ1-1; D might be TRBD1 (6 bases). From germline, CDR1 is MNHEY and CDR2 SVGAGI. The CDR3 covers 10 residues. The germline V and J ends were trimmed by 7 bases and 9 bases, with 9 bases remaining between them. The CDR3 DNA follows: TGTGCCAGCAAGGGGGTTAAAGCTTTCTTT. It encodes CASKGVKAFF.

V gene TRBV27 combines with J gene TRBJ1-1; 8 bases fit TRBD1. CDR3 length: 13 residues. V gave up 4 bases and J gave up 6 bases; unmatched junction bases: 4. Per germline, CDR1 MNHEY and CDR2 SMNVEV (reference sequence). The CDR3 DNA is TGTGCCAGCAGTTATCAGGGGGCCGCTGAAGCTTTCTTT. It codes for CASSYQGAAEAFF.

In this sample, this clone turned up once. This chain uses TRBV6-5 with TRBJ2-7, with D hard to call. V was pared by 6 bases and J by 0 bases, with 15 bases between. Germline assignment: CDR1 MNHEY and CDR2 SVGAGI. The CDR3 spans 15 residues. The CDR3 spells CASSPRESSSYEQYF. CDR3 bases: TGTGCCAGCAGCCCGCGTGAGTCAAGCTCCTACGAGCAGTACTTC.

V is TRBV6-5 and J is TRBJ2-1; maybe TRBD2 (5 bases). Trimming stripped 6 bases from V and 9 bases from J, with 9 bases between. CDR1 and CDR2 (germline): MNHEY, SVGAGI. The CDR3 is 11 residues long. The chain's CDR3 is CASRSGSEQFF. In DNA form, the CDR3 reads TGTGCCAGCAGGAGCGGTTCTGAGCAGTTCTTC.

J is TRBJ1-1 and V is TRBV6-6; D not certain. The CDR3 length is 13 residues. V lost 7 bases and J 1 base, leaving 10 bases between the germline ends. From germline, CDR1 is MNHNY and CDR2 SVGAGI (reference sequence). The CDR3 here is CASTLQTNTEAFF. As DNA, the CDR3 is TGTGCCAGCACCTTACAGACGAACACTGAAGCTTTCTTT.

The CDR3 region is CASSPIEAGGYNEQFF. The CDR3 DNA sequence: TGTGCCAGCTCACCAATAGAGGCGGGGGGTTACAATGAGCAGTTCTTC. V usage is TRBV18 and J usage is TRBJ2-1; 8 bases line up with TRBD2. From germline, CDR1 is KGHSH and CDR2 LQKENI. The CDR3 is 16 amino acids. J was trimmed by 4 bases and V by 2 bases; bases with no gene match: 7.

This clone has a single count. The chain recombines TRBV28 with TRBJ2-7; no clear D gene. From germline, CDR1 is MDHEN and CDR2 SYDVKM. This CDR3 has 11 residues. The CDR3 DNA follows: TGTGCTCTCGGATCGGCTTACGAGCAGTACTTC. Encoded protein: CALGSAYEQYF.